In its sample, the clone carrying this T cell receptor (beta chain) was seen a few times. Its antigen is still unknown. The data derive from a study of T cell repertoires in cytomegalovirus infection. Study information: Shared public TCR beta signatures pointed to both CMV infection and a matching HLA type. Findings and caveats of the study: Identification of carriers of CMV plus the relevant HLA was achieved through cumulative public TCR beta family frequency. CMV-specific HLA-C-restricted TCR beta clonotypes dominated the ex vivo response.

In TCRdb, the reads were re-called with MiXCR into one record per CDR3 protein. The table shows roughly 500,000 distinct CDR3 sequences, with approximately 10% occurring only once. Germline values: CDR1 SGHVS, CDR2 FNYEAQ. CDR3 length equals 14 residues. V shed 5 bases, J shed 2 bases, and the junction held 5 bases outside the gene matches. The TCR sequence derives from a human donor in good health (CMV status not recorded). Some clones in this sample may be carry-over from other donors' samples. The sequenced material came from PBMCs. The chain carries TRBV7-6 and TRBJ1-2; 7 nucleotides line up with TRBD1. This CDR3 is CASSASTGNYGYTF. In nucleotides, the CDR3 is TGTGCCAGCAGCGCCTCGACAGGGAACTATGGCTACACCTTC.